This T cell receptor (beta chain) was retrieved from a study of blood T cell repertoires in COVID-19 (dated by TCRdb to about 2020). Notes on the research overall: Collaborator samples came from the United States, Italy and Spain and covered acute and convalescent phases of COVID-19. The prospective study material was composed of cDNA or gDNA derived from T cells, B-cell-depleted T cells, or PBMCs. Subjects who had been exposed to COVID-19, were actively infected with it, or had recovered from it provided the deeply sampled blood TCRbeta repertoires that made up the dataset. The repertoires were released in a freely available public database intended as a resource for research on the immune response to SARS-CoV-2. The samples were drawn from the first 160 participants of the ongoing ImmuneRACE study and from more than 1,000 subjects provided by 6 global collaborators. The sample metadata nearly always contained a de-identified subject ID, COVID-19 status, age in years and sex. Where available, HLA class I and class II types were obtained from metadata supplied by the sample provider rather than from assay-based typing. What the research found in general, with its limitations: The amount of clinical and demographic metadata varied by source and participant and was provided uncurated.

In Seattle, one collaborating source enrolled patients while the infection was active and tracked those patients longitudinally over the course of disease. The collaborating institutions used their own protocols to collect whole blood in K2EDTA tubes. For TCRbeta analysis, collaborator samples were shipped as frozen whole blood, as isolated PBMCs, or as DNA extracted from either sample type. A note on this clone: The antigen it recognizes is unknown. Per-base quality was not reported, and no clone a single base away is much larger than it.

TCRbeta CDR3 regions were amplified from genomic DNA by means of the immunoSEQ Assay, a bias-controlled multiplex PCR. Processing in the source paper ran as follows. Within the assay, amplification of reference gene primers was used to estimate how many nucleated cells each sample contained. To quantify the absolute abundance of each unique TCRbeta CDR3 rearrangement, sequence reads were collapsed and filtered. Productive Simpson clonality was computed per sample as the square root of Simpson's diversity index over productive rearrangements. In its TCRdb copy, this immuneACCESS table keeps in-frame sequences only and misses some clones. Where compared with another copy, unresolved V genes explain less than half of these, and the others have no known cause. V and J calls and clone size follow that table, whereas D and trimming were derived from the DNA. The sample table holds 250,000 to 350,000 clones, of which about 87% were seen once. 6.3% of the sample comes from the top ten.

The CDR3 runs 13 amino acids, cysteine and phenylalanine included. Only the CDR3 DNA stays, 39 bases, in frame from base 1. Per the germline V gene (reference sequence), GTSNPN is the CDR1 and SVGIG is the CDR2. The junction carries 17 bases between V and J, which are trimmed by 4 bases and 8 bases respectively. The chain employs TRBV30 and TRBJ1-2; perhaps TRBD1 is the D gene, with 5 bases matching. Sequencing was done on a sample of peripheral blood. This receptor was obtained from a woman between 50 and 59 years old with COVID-19, enrolled during active disease. The CDR3 corresponds to CAWTLGDSRGYTF. The nucleotides are TGTGCCTGGACCCTTGGCGACAGCCGAGGCTACACCTTC. Joined to the reference TRBV30 and TRBJ1-2 proteins, this CDR3 gives the full variable domain: SQTIHQWPATLVQPVGSPLSLECTVEGTSNPNLYWYRQAAGRGLQLLFYSVGIGQISSEVPQNLSASRPQDRQFILSSKKLLLSDSGFYLCAWTLGDSRGYTFGSGTRLTVV.